The text below deals with one T cell receptor beta chain. This clone registers as medium-sized (0.01 to 0.1%) within its sample. Per-nucleotide qualities are absent, and no much larger clonotype sits a single base away. This entry is derived from a study of tacrolimus-resistant gene-edited T cells for transplant recipients (dated by TCRdb to 2020 to 2021). For context, the study as a whole: Using TCRbeta sequencing, clonality and clone numbers were compared between expanded FKBP12 knockout and unedited CMV-specific T cell products. To rule out clonal outgrowth driven by transformation after gene editing, repertoire sequencing was carried out as a safety check. Sequencing covered a couple of donors, and each donor provided one unedited and one FKBP12 knockout CMV-specific T cell product. General conclusions and limits of the study: Repertoire comparisons (Figure 5) were based on n = 2. Between donors, the repertoires had no Morisita similarity, whereas knockout and unedited products from the same donor showed high similarity. It was concluded by the authors that the TCRbeta repertoire was not drastically skewed by gene editing and that excessive clonal expansion was not caused by gene editing. Comparable clonality, top-10 clone read coverage, and total clone numbers were found for knockout and unedited products.

Genomic DNA was used for TCRbeta sequencing, which was performed through the immunoSEQ service. Under the source paper's analysis protocol: The repertoires were analyzed in immunoSEQ ANALYZER 3.0, which was used to calculate Morisita similarity, clonality, top-10 clone coverage and total clone counts. Clonality was scaled so that 1 meant monoclonal and lower values meant more diverse products. The immuneACCESS repertoire file appears here via TCRdb, limited to in-frame rearrangements. These files lack a portion of the clones; in checked studies, under half of the deficit traces to unresolved V genes, and the cause of the others is not known. V and J calls and clone size are copied from that table; D and trimming were computed from the DNA. The table for this sample lists roughly 720 clones; roughly 50% of them were counted only once. Around 86% of the sample lies in the top ten. Before enrichment with an IFNgamma secretion assay kit, PBMCs were stimulated for less than 7 hours using overlapping CMV pp65 and IE-1 peptide pools. Unmodified control products were expanded in parallel and were not subjected to electroporation. Enriched CMV-specific T cells were expanded in culture with recombinant human IL-7 and IL-15. Before being cryopreserved, the T cell products spent more than 20 days in culture. After activation, CMV-specific T cells were enriched from PBMCs on the basis of IFNgamma secretion.

Its CDR3 holds 15 amino acids, cysteine through phenylalanine. This entry keeps only the CDR3 DNA: 45 bases, framed from base 1. The trim is 5 bases for V and 3 bases for J, with a gap of 15 bases between the germline ends. CDR1 and CDR2 were assigned from the germline V gene (reference sequence) as LNHDA and SQIVND. This sequence was found in a human donor in good health, a blood donor. The sequence is built from TRBV19 and TRBJ2-3; TRBD2 could be the D gene, as 5 bases match. Sequenced material: a CMV-specific product grown in culture. Taken with the paper, the label for cell subset or site translates to: expanded CMV-specific T cell product isolated by IFNgamma secretion after CMV peptide stimulation. The nucleotide sequence reads as follows: TGTGCCAGTAGTGGTACTAGGACGGTAACAGATACGCAGTATTTT. Its translation is CASSGTRTVTDTQYF. The variable domain in full, with residues beyond the CDR3 obtained from the reference TRBV19 and TRBJ2-3 genes, is DGGITQSPKYLFRKEGQNVTLSCEQNLNHDAMYWYRQDPGQGLRLIYYSQIVNDFQKGDIAEGYSVSREKKESFPLTVTSAQKNPTAFYLCASSGTRTVTDTQYFGPGTRLTVL.